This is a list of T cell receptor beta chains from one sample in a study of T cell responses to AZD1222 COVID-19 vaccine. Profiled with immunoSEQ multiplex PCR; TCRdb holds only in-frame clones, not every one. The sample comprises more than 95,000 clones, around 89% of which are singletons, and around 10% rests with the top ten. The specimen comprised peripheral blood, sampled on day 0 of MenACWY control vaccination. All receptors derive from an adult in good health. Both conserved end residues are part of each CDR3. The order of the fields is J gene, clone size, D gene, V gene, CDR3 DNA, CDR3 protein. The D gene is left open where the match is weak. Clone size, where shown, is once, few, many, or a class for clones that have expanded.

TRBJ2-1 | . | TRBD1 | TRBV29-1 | TGCAGCGTAGGGACAGGGGAAAATGAGCAGTTCTTC | CSVGTGENEQFF
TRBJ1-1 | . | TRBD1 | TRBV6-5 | TGTGCCAGCCAACAGGGGCTAGGGGTACCGGCTTTCTTT | CASQQGLGVPAFF
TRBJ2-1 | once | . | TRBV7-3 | TGTGCCAGCAGCGTTAACCAAAACTACAATGAGCAGTTCTTC | CASSVNQNYNEQFF
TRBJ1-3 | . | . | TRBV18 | TGTGCCAGCTCATCGAGTCCCGTAATGGCTGGAAACACCATATATTTT | CASSSSPVMAGNTIYF
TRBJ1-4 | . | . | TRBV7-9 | TGTGCCAGCGAGTGGAATGAAAAACTGTTTTTT | CASEWNEKLFF
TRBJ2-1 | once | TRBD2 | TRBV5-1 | TGCGCCAGCAGCTTGGTAGGGACTAGTGGGGATGAGCAGTTCTTC | CASSLVGTSGDEQFF
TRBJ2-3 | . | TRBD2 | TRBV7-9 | TGTGCCAGCGGCCCGGGACTAGCGGGAGCGGGAGATACGCAGTATTTT | CASGPGLAGAGDTQYF
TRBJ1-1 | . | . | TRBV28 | TGTGCCAGCAGTTTACGGTCTTTGGTGTGGGAGGGCACGTTGGACACTGAAGCTTTCTTT | CASSLRSLVWEGTLDTEAFF
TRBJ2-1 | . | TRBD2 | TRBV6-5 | TGTGCCAGCAATCCGGGACTAGTCTCCTACAATGAGCAGTTCTTC | CASNPGLVSYNEQFF
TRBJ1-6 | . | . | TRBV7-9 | TGTGCCAGCAGCTTAGGGGGACCGCAAGAATCACCCCTCCACTTT | CASSLGGPQESPLHF
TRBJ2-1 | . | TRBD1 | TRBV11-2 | TGTGCCAGCAGCTCCACGGCCGACAGGGGATTTTACAATGAGCAGTTCTTC | CASSSTADRGFYNEQFF
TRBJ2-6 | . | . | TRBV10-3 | TGTGCCATCAGTGAGTCGAACGGGGCGCCTGGGGCCAACGTCCTGACTTTC | CAISESNGAPGANVLTF
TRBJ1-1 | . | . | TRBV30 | TGTGCCTGGGAAGAATATCACGGAGCTTTCTTT | CAWEEYHGAFF
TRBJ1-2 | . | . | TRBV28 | TGTGCCAGCAGTCACCGGAGCTACACCTTC | CASSHRSYTF
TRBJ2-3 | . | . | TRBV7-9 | TGTGCCAGCAGCTTAAACAAGAACACAGATACGCAGTATTTT | CASSLNKNTDTQYF
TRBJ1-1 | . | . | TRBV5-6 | TGTGCCAGCAGCCCTAACCTGGGGAGAGGCACTGAAGCTTTCTTT | CASSPNLGRGTEAFF
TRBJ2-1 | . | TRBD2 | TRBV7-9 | TGTGCCAGCAGCTCACTAGCGGGGGCCTACAATGAGCAGTTCTTC | CASSSLAGAYNEQFF
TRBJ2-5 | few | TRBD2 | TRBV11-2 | TGTGCCAGCAGCTTAGGACTAGCCGTGGAGACCCAGTACTTC | CASSLGLAVETQYF
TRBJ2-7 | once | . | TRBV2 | TGTGCCAGCAGTGTTAACAGATACTACGAGCAGTACTTC | CASSVNRYYEQYF
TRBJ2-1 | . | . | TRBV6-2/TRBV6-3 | TGTGCCAGCAGTTCGGGAACATTCTACAATGAGCAGTTCTTC | CASSSGTFYNEQFF
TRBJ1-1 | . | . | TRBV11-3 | TGTGCCAGCAGGGACGGATTGAACACTGAAGCTTTCTTT | CASRDGLNTEAFF
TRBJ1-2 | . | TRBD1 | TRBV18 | TGTGCCAGCTCACCGGGACAGACTAACTATGGCTACACCTTC | CASSPGQTNYGYTF
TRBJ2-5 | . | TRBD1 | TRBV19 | TGTGCCAGTAGTATAGATCACTGGACAGGGGTTCAAGAGACCCAGTACTTC | CASSIDHWTGVQETQYF
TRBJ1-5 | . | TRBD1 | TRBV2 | TGTGCCACCCGACAGGGTTTCAGTCAGCCCCAGCATTTT | CATRQGFSQPQHF
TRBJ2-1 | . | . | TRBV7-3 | TGTGCCAGCAGCTTAGTGGGGATTAATGAGCAGTTCTTC | CASSLVGINEQFF
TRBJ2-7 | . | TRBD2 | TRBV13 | TGTGCCAGCAGCCAGGGACTAGCGCACTACGAGCAGTACTTC | CASSQGLAHYEQYF
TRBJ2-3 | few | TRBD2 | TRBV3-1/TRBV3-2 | TGTGCCAGCAGCCCCGGGACTAGCGGGAGGGCCGGGGATCGCACAGATACGCAGTATTTT | CASSPGTSGRAGDRTDTQYF
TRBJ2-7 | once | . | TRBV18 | TGTGCCAGCTCACCATCTAACTCCTACGAGCAGTACTTC | CASSPSNSYEQYF
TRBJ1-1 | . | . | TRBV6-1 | TGTGCCAGCAGTGAAATTGGATGGTCCACAGGGTTTCGAACTGAAGCTTTCTTT | CASSEIGWSTGFRTEAFF
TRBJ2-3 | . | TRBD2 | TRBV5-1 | TGCGCCAGCAGCCCCCGGACTAGCGGGGGTGTCACAGATACGCAGTATTTT | CASSPRTSGGVTDTQYF
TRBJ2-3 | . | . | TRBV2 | TGTGCCAGCAGTGCTGCTAGTATCACAGATACGCAGTATTTT | CASSAASITDTQYF
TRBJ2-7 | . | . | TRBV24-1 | TGTGCCACCAGTGATGCGGGCTCCTACGAGCAGTACTTC | CATSDAGSYEQYF
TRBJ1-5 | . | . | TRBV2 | TGTGCCAGCACGAACACAGGTTACAATCAGCCCCAGCATTTT | CASTNTGYNQPQHF
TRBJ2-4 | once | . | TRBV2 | TGTGCCAGCAGTGAGTTGGGTATGGGGGCCAAAAACATTCAGTACTTC | CASSELGMGAKNIQYF
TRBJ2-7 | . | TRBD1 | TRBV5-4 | TGTGCCAGCAGCTTGGCGGACAGGGAGGTAGACGAGCAGTACTTC | CASSLADREVDEQYF
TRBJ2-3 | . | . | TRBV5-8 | TGTGCCAGCAGCTTGGGGCAGGGGCGCACAGATACGCAGTATTTT | CASSLGQGRTDTQYF
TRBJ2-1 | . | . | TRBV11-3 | TGTGCCAGCAGCTTAGATGGCGAGGGAGAGCAGTTCTTC | CASSLDGEGEQFF
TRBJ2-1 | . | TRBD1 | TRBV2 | TGTGCCAGCAGTGAGTCCGGCAGGGGGCTAGCAGATGAGCAGTTCTTC | CASSESGRGLADEQFF
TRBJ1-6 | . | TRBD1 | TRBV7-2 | TGTGCCAGCAGCTACTTAGGACAGGTAGATTCACCCCTCCACTTT | CASSYLGQVDSPLHF
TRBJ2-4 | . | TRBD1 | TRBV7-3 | TGTGCCAGCAGCCCCGGACCCGGGACAGGGGAAAACATTCAGTACTTC | CASSPGPGTGENIQYF
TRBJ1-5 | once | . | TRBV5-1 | TGCGCCAGCAGCCCAACAGCGGGGGGTAGCAATCAGCCCCAGCATTTT | CASSPTAGGSNQPQHF
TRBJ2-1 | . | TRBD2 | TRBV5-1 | TGCGCCAGCAGCCAGGAGGGGACTAACAACAATGAGCAGTTCTTC | CASSQEGTNNNEQFF
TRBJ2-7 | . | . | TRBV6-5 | TGTGCCAGCAGTTACCGAACTAGCACCCCCTACGAGCAGTACTTC | CASSYRTSTPYEQYF
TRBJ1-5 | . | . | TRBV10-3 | TGTGCCATCAGTGAGTCGGGACACCCACAGCCCCAGCATTTT | CAISESGHPQPQHF